The 2 T cell receptor beta chains listed next were all sequenced from one sample in a study of shared clonotypes between healthy human individuals. TCRdb's copy holds only in-frame clones and misses some; the assay was immunoSEQ multiplex PCR. This sample has about 980,000 clones; approximately 80% occur once, and the top ten carry about 1.5%. The material sequenced was memory CD4+ T cells sorted from blood. Specified subset: CD45RA-negative fraction. These receptors all stem from a man between 18 and 35 years old in good health.

The V and J genes are TRBV28 and TRBJ1-2; a possible D gene is TRBD1 (6 bases). The V and J ends lost 2 bases and 5 bases respectively, with 12 bases between them. Germline assignment: CDR1 MDHEN and CDR2 SYDVKM. The CDR3 sequence is 14 residues long. CDR3 sequence: CASSLGGGPYGYTF. The CDR3 nucleotides read TGTGCCAGCAGTTTAGGGGGGGGCCCATATGGCTACACCTTC.

Only one count was recorded for this clone. Other DNA sequences in the sample encode the same CDR3. This chain's CDR3 is CASSSRVNTEAFF. The CDR3 coding sequence is TGTGCCAGCAGCAGCAGGGTGAACACTGAAGCTTTCTTT. This chain joins TRBV7-6 and TRBJ1-1; tentatively, D is TRBD1 (5 bases). This CDR3 spans 13 amino acids. Germline CDR1 and CDR2: SGHVS and FNYEAQ. V was cut by 5 bases and J by 0 bases, with 7 bases left in between.